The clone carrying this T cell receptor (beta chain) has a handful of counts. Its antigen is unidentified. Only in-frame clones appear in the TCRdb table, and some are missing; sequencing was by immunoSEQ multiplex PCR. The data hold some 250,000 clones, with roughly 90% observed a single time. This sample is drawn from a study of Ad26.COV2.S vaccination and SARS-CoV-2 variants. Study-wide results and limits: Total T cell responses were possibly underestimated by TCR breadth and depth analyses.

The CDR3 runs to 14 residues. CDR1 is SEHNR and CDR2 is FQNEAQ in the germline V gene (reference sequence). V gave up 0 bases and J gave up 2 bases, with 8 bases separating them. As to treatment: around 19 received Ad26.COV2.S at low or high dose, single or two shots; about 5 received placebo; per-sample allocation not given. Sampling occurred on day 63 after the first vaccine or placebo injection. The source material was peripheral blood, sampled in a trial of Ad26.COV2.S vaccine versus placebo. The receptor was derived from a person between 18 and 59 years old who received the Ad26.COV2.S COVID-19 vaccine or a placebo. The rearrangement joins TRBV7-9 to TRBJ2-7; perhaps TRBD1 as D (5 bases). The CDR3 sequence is CASSLADRTYEQYF. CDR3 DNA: TGTGCCAGCAGCTTAGCCGACAGAACCTACGAGCAGTACTTC.